This T cell receptor beta chain came from a study of cytotoxic CD8 clonotypes in ibrutinib-treated CLL. V was pared by 7 bases and J by 5 bases, with 18 bases between. The length of the CDR3 is 14 residues. From germline, CDR1 is SGHRS and CDR2 YFSETQ. This clone came up once. Here immunoSEQ multiplex PCR was the method, and the copy in TCRdb shows in-frame clones only, minus some. The sample lists about 50,000 clones; roughly 57% were seen once. This specimen consisted of PBMCs, obtained after 24 months of ibrutinib treatment. The chain has TRBV5-1 and TRBJ2-5; possible D gene TRBD1, 6 bases. The source is a human donor with chronic lymphocytic leukemia. DNA for the CDR3: TGCGCCAGCGCCCTTACAGGGTTTGGGGAGACCCAGTACTTC. Protein sequence: CASALTGFGETQYF.